This TCR beta chain appears in the sequencing data of a study of blood T cell repertoires in COVID-19. Germline loops: CDR1 SGDLS, CDR2 YYNGEE. This CDR3 comprises 12 residues. V gave up 2 bases and J gave up 4 bases, with 6 bases separating them. This table comes from immunoSEQ multiplex PCR, and its TCRdb copy is limited to in-frame clones, with some not included. The table lists around 250,000 clones, around nine tenths of them singletons. The material sequenced was peripheral blood. The rearrangement links TRBV9 to TRBJ2-5; a possible D gene is TRBD2 (5 bases). The sequence was obtained from a woman between 65 and 79 years old with COVID-19, enrolled during active disease. CDR3 bases: TGTGCCAGCAGCGTTGGGAGAGAGACCCAGTACTTC. It encodes CASSVGRETQYF.